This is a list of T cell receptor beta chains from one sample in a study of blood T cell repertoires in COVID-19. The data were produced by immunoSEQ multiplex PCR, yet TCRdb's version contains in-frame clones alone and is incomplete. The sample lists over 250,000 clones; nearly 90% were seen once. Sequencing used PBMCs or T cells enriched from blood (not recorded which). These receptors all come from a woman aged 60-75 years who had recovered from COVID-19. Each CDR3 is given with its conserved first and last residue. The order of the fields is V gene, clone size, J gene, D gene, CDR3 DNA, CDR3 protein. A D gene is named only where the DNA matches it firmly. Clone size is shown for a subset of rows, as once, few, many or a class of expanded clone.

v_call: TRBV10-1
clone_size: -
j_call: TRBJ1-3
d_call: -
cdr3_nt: TGCGCCAGCAGTGAGTCTGGGCAGGGAAACTCTGGAAACACCATATATTTT
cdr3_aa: CASSESGQGNSGNTIYF

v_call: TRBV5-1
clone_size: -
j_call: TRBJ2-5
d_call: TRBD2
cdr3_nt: TGCGCCAGCAGCTTGACTAGCGGGGGGAAGGGAGAGACCCAGTACTTC
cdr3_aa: CASSLTSGGKGETQYF

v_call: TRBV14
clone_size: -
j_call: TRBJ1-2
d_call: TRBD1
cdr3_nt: TGTGCCAGCAGCCAAGCCGACAGGGGAGGGGGTGGCTACACCTTC
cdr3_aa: CASSQADRGGGGYTF

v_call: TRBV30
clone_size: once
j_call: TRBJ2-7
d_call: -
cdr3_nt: TGTGCCTGGAGTGTAAGACAGGGAGGCAGCGAGCAGTACTTC
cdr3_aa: CAWSVRQGGSEQYF

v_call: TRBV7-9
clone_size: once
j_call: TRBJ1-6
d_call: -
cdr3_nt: TGTGCCAGCAGCTCTAGTCAAGGTCTCTATAATTCACCCCTCCACTTT
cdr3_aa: CASSSSQGLYNSPLHF

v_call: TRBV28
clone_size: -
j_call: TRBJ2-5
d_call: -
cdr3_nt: TGTGCCAGCAGTTTCCCAGGGGCGAGGGAAGAGACCCAGTACTTC
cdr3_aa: CASSFPGAREETQYF

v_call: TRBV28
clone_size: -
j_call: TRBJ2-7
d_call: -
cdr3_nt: TGTGCCAGCAGTTTAGAACAGCCGCACTACGAGCAGTACTTC
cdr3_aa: CASSLEQPHYEQYF

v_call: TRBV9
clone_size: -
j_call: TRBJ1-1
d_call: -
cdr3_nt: TGTGCCAGCAGCGTAAGGGCAGGGCAGAACACTGAAGCTTTCTTT
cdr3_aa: CASSVRAGQNTEAFF

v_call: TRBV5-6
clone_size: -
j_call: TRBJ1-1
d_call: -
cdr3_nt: TGTGCCAGCAGCTCAGGGTGGGGGAACACTGAAGCTTTCTTT
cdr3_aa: CASSSGWGNTEAFF

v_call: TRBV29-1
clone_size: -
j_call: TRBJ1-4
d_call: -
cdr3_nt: TGCAGCGTTGAAGATCCTCACCAGGTTCAGGGAGAAAAACTGTTTTTT
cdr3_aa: CSVEDPHQVQGEKLFF

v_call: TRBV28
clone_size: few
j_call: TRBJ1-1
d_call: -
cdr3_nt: TGTGCCAGCAGTAGCTCGGGGGTCAGCGGTGAAGCTTTCTTT
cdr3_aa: CASSSSGVSGEAFF

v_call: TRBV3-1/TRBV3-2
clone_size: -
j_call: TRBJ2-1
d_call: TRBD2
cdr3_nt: TGTGCCAGCAGCCAGCGGGGGGGCACTGAGCAGTTCTTC
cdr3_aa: CASSQRGGTEQFF

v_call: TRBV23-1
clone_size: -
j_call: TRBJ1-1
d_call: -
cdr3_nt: TGCGCCAGCAGTCATTTTCGGGTTGCCGGGTCCCAAGCTTTCTTT
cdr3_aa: CASSHFRVAGSQAFF

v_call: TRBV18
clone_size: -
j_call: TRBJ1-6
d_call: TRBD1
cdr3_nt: TGTGCCAGCTCACCGGACAGGGGATATTCACCCCTCCACTTT
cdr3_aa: CASSPDRGYSPLHF

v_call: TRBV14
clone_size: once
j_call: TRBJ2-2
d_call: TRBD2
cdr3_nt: TGTGCCAGCAGCCCCCGGACTAGCGGGGGGGGGACCGGGGAGCTGTTTTTT
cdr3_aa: CASSPRTSGGGTGELFF

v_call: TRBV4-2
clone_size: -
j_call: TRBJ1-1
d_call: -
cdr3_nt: TGTGCCAGCAGCCAATTGGGAGTGCCTATGAACACTGAAGCTTTCTTT
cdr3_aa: CASSQLGVPMNTEAFF